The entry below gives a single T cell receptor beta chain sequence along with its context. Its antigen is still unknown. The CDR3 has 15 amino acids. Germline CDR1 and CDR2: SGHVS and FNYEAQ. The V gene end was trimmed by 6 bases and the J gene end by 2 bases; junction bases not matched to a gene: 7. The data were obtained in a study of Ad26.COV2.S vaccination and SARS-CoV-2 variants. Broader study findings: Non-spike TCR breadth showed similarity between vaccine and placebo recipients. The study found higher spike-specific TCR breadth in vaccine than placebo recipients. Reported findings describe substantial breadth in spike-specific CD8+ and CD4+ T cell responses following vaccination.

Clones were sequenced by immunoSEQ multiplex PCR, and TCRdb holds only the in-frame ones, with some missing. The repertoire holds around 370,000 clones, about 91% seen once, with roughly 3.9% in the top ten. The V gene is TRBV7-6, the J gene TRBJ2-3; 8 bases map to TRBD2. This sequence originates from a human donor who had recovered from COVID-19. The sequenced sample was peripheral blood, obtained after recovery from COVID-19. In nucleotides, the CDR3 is TGTGCCAGCAGTCAGATTAGCGGGGTCACAGATACGCAGTATTTT. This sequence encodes CASSQISGVTDTQYF.